These 17 T cell receptor beta chains were sequenced from one sample in a study of Ad26.COV2.S vaccination and SARS-CoV-2 variants. Treatment in this sample: 15 to 20 received Ad26.COV2.S at low or high dose, single or two shots; about 5 received placebo; per-sample allocation not given. Sampling happened 63 days after the first vaccine or placebo injection. Profiling relied on immunoSEQ multiplex PCR, and the TCRdb table lists in-frame clones only, not all of them. Among about 320,000 clones, around four fifths were seen once, and the ten largest hold approximately 2.1%. The sample in question was peripheral blood, obtained in a trial of Ad26.COV2.S vaccine versus placebo. These receptors originate from a person aged 18-60 years who received the Ad26.COV2.S COVID-19 vaccine or a placebo.

V usage is TRBV3-1 (or the pseudogene TRBV3-2) and J usage is TRBJ2-1; 11 positions agree with TRBD2. J was trimmed by 12 bases and V by 0 bases; bases with no gene match: 10. This CDR3 is 16 amino acids long. Germline CDR1 reads LGHDT; CDR2 reads YNNKEL (reference sequence). Here the CDR3 reads CASSQESGLAVYGQFF. As DNA, the CDR3 is TGTGCCAGCAGCCAAGAGTCGGGACTAGCGGTTTATGGGCAGTTCTTC.

J is TRBJ2-7 and V is TRBV19, with D unresolved. The CDR3 runs 17 residues. With 3 bases removed from V and 6 bases from J, the gap between germline ends came to 24 bases. Germline-derived CDR1 and CDR2 are LNHDA and SQIVND (reference sequence). The CDR3 loop is CASSIRNYDRATSEQYF. In DNA form, the CDR3 reads TGTGCCAGTAGTATTCGGAACTATGATAGGGCGACCTCCGAGCAGTACTTC.

The chain recombines TRBV27 with TRBJ2-1, with D perhaps TRBD1 or TRBD2 (5 bases each). From germline, CDR1 is MNHEY and CDR2 SMNVEV (reference sequence). The CDR3 totals 14 residues. V was cut by 7 bases and J by 10 bases, with 20 bases left in between. The DNA of the CDR3 is TGTGCCAGCACCGGTACAGTTTCCCGGGGCGAGCAGTTCTTC. It yields the protein CASTGTVSRGEQFF.

J is TRBJ2-6 and V is TRBV7-2; TRBD2 matches at 12 bases. CDR3 length: 17 amino acids. CDR1 and CDR2 from the germline V gene are SGHTA and FQGNSA. The V and J ends lost 4 bases and 4 bases, in that order; junction bases with no gene match: 5. CDR3 DNA sequence: TGTGCCAGCAGCTCTAGCGGGGGGGCCTTCGGGGCCAACGTCCTGACTTTC. As protein: CASSSSGGAFGANVLTF. Full variable domain (rest looked up from reference TRBV7-2 and TRBJ2-6): GAGVSQSPSNKVTEKGKDVELRCDPISGHTALYWYRQSLGQGLEFLIYFQGNSAPDKSGLPSDRFSAERTGGSVSTLTIQRTQQEDSAVYLCASSSSGGAFGANVLTFGAGSRLTVL.

V usage is TRBV19 and J usage is TRBJ1-1; 11 bases match TRBD1. J was trimmed by 1 base and V by 7 bases; bases with no gene match: 5. This CDR3 region has 15 residues. CDR1 is LNHDA and CDR2 is SQIVND in the germline V gene (reference sequence). The DNA of the CDR3 is TGTGCCAGTAAGGACAGGGGGCGAGGGAACACTGAAGCTTTCTTT. Translated: CASKDRGRGNTEAFF.

The gene calls are TRBV2 and TRBJ2-1, with a possible D match to TRBD2 (6 bases). Germline lookup yields CDR1 SNHLY and CDR2 FYNNEI. This CDR3 is built from 11 residues. Trimming took off 7 bases at V and 9 bases at J, with 10 bases between the two ends. The CDR3 spells CASMEGTEQFF. The CDR3 DNA is TGTGCCAGCATGGAGGGGACTGAGCAGTTCTTC.

The J gene is TRBJ1-5, the V gene TRBV6-5; D gene ambiguous. V was shortened by 6 bases and J by 0 bases, with 6 bases between the two germline ends. CDR3 length: 13 amino acids. Germline CDR1 MNHEY, CDR2 SVGAGI. Here the CDR3 DNA reads TGTGCCAGCAGCCGGAATAGCAATCAGCCCCAGCATTTT. Amino acid sequence: CASSRNSNQPQHF.

This clone occurred once. The V call is TRBV4-2, the J call TRBJ2-1; 12 bases map to TRBD2. Germline CDR1 and CDR2: LGHNA and YNFKEQ. The CDR3 contains 15 residues. V trimming: 4 bases; J trimming: 9 bases; junction bases outside the gene matches: 7. The CDR3 region has the DNA TGTGCCAGCAGCCGACCTAGCGGGGGGGCGGGTGAGCAGTTCTTC. The encoded protein is CASSRPSGGAGEQFF.

This rearrangement joins TRBV28 to TRBJ2-5, with D perhaps matching TRBD2 (6 bases). The germline V gene encodes CDR1 MDHEN and CDR2 SYDVKM. The V and J ends lost 1 base and 4 bases respectively, with 16 bases between them. This CDR3 spans 16 amino acids. The CDR3 is CASSLLMREPPETQYF. Here the CDR3 DNA reads TGTGCCAGCAGTTTATTGATGCGGGAACCCCCAGAGACCCAGTACTTC.

The genes are TRBV2 and TRBJ2-5; the D gene is possibly TRBD2 (6 bases). Germline values: CDR1 SNHLY, CDR2 FYNNEI. Trimming took 4 bases from V and 5 from J, leaving 8 bases between them. The CDR3 length is 12 residues. The CDR3 bases are TGTGCCAGCAGTGGGGACTCGGAGACCCAGTACTTC. As protein: CASSGDSETQYF.

The V gene is TRBV21-1, the J gene TRBJ1-1. TRBV21-1 is a recognized pseudogene. The CDR3 consists of 16 residues. DNA for the CDR3: TGTGCCAGCAGCAAAGAGAGGGGCTCAGGAGGTACTGAAGCTTTCTTT. Protein sequence: CASSKERGSGGTEAFF.

There are a few counts of this clone. The CDR3 is CASSYAGGPTGELFF. The CDR3 nucleotides read TGCGCCAGCAGCTACGCAGGGGGGCCGACCGGGGAGCTGTTTTTT. This rearrangement joins TRBV5-1 to TRBJ2-2, with a possible D match to TRBD1 (7 bases). This CDR3 contains 15 residues. Trimming removed 3 bases at V and 5 bases at J, with 14 bases between. Germline V gives CDR1 SGHRS, CDR2 YFSETQ. Together with reference TRBV5-1 and TRBJ2-2, the CDR3 gives the full variable domain: KAGVTQTPRYLIKTRGQQVTLSCSPISGHRSVSWYQQTPGQGLQFLFEYFSETQRNKGNFPGRFSGRQFSNSRSEMNVSTLELGDSALYLCASSYAGGPTGELFFGEGSRLTVL.

This chain links TRBV19 with TRBJ1-1, with D perhaps TRBD1 (6 bases). Trimming removed 3 bases from V and 1 base from J, with 18 bases in between. Germline CDR1 and CDR2: LNHDA and SQIVND (reference sequence). The CDR3 has 17 amino acids. For the CDR3, the DNA is TGTGCCAGTAGTATGCACACAGGGTACGGAAGGAACACTGAAGCTTTCTTT. Translation: CASSMHTGYGRNTEAFF.

This chain uses TRBV19 with TRBJ2-3, with 11 positions matching TRBD2. The CDR3 loop spans 18 amino acids. Germline lookup yields CDR1 LNHDA and CDR2 SQIVND (reference sequence). The V segment lost 2 bases and the J segment 5 bases; nucleotides outside the gene matches: 12. The CDR3 DNA is TGTGCCAGTAGTATATCTCTCTTAGCGGGGGGGGCCAGAGATACGCAGTATTTT. Residues: CASSISLLAGGARDTQYF.

This chain joins TRBV7-2 and TRBJ2-1; possibly TRBD2 for D (6 bases). Looked up from germline, CDR1 is SGHTA and CDR2 is FQGNSA. Trimming took off 5 bases at V and 9 bases at J, with 23 bases between the two ends. The CDR3 contains 16 residues. The CDR3, as DNA: TGTGCCAGCAGCCGCCCCGCGGGGTCCCTGGGCGCTGAGCAGTTCTTC. The encoded protein is CASSRPAGSLGAEQFF.

This chain connects TRBV5-8 to TRBJ1-1; D gene uncertain. Per germline, CDR1 SGHTS and CDR2 YDEGEE. The CDR3 is made up of 13 amino acids. V dropped 4 bases and J dropped 3 bases, with 10 bases sitting between them. The CDR3 loop reads CASSLERDTEAFF. DNA of the CDR3: TGTGCCAGCAGCCTGGAGCGGGACACTGAAGCTTTCTTT. The full variable domain, with the rest looked up from reference TRBV5-8 and TRBJ1-1, is EAGVTQSPTHLIKTRGQQATLRCSPISGHTSVYWYQQALGLGLQFLLWYDEGEERNRGNFPPRFSGRQFPNYSSELNVNALELEDSALYLCASSLERDTEAFFGQGTRLTVV.

The chain has TRBV4-2 and TRBJ2-7, with D unresolved. V dropped 5 bases and J dropped 5 bases, with 13 bases sitting between them. Germline lookup yields CDR1 LGHNA and CDR2 YNFKEQ. The CDR3 runs to 13 residues. The CDR3 DNA follows: TGTGCCAGCAGCTACACATTCACCCACGAGCAGTACTTC. Its translation is CASSYTFTHEQYF.